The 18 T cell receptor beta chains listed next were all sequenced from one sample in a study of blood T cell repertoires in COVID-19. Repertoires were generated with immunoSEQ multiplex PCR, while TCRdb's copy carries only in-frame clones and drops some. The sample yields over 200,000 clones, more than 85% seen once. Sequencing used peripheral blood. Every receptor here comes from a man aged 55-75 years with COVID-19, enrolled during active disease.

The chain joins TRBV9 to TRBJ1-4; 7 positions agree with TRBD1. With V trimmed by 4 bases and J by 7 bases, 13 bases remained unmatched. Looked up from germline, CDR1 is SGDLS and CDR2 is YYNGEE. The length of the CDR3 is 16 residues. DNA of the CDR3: TGTGCCAGCAGCCCTCCCCGGAGGGCAGGGGGTGAAAAACTGTTTTTT. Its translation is CASSPPRRAGGEKLFF.

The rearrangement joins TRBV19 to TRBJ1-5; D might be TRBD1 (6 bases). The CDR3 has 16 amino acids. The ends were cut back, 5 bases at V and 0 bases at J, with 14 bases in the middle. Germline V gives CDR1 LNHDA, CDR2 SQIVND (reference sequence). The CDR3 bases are TGTGCCAGTAGTCCCGGACAGCCTTATAGCAATCAGCCCCAGCATTTT. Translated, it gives CASSPGQPYSNQPQHF.

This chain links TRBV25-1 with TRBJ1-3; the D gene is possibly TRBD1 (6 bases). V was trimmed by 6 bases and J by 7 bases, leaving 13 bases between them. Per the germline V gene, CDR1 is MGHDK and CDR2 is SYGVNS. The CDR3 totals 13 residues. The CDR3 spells CASRRGGRNTIYF. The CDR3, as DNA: TGTGCCAGCAGGAGGGGGGGAAGGAACACCATATATTTT.

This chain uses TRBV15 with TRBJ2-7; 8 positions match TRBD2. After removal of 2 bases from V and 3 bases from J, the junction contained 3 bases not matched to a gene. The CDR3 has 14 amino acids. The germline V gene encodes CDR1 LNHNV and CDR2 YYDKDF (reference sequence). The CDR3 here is CATSRSGSNYEQYF. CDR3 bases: TGTGCCACCAGCAGAAGCGGGAGTAACTACGAGCAGTACTTC.

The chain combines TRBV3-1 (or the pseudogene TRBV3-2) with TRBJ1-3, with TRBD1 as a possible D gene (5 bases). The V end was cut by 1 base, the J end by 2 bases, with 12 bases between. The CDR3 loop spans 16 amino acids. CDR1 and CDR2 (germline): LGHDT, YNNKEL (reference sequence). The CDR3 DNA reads TGTGCCAGCAGCCAAGGAGCCAGGGCAACTGGAAACACCATATATTTT. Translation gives CASSQGARATGNTIYF.

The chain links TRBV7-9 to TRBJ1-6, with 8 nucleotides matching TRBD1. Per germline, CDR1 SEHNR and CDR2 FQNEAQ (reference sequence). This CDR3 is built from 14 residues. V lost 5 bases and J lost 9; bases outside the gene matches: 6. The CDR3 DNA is TGTGCCAGCAGCCAGGACAGGGCGCGTTCACCCCTCCACTTT. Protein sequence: CASSQDRARSPLHF.

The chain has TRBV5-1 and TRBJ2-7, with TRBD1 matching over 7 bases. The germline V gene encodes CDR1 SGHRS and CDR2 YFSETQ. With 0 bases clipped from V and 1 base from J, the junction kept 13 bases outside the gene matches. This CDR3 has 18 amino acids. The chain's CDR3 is CASSLGLQGTVRSYEQYF. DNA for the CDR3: TGCGCCAGCAGCTTGGGCCTGCAAGGGACAGTAAGGTCCTACGAGCAGTACTTC.

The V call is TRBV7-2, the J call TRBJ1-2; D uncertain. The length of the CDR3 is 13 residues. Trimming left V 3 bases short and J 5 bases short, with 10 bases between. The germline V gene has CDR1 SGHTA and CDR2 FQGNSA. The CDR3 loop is CASSFGRFYGYTF. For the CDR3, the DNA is TGTGCCAGCAGCTTTGGCAGGTTTTATGGCTACACCTTC.

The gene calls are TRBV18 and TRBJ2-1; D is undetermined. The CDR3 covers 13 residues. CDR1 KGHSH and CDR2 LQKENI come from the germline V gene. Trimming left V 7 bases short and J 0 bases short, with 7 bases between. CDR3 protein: CASYGSSYNEQFF. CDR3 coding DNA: TGTGCCAGCTATGGTAGCTCCTACAATGAGCAGTTCTTC.

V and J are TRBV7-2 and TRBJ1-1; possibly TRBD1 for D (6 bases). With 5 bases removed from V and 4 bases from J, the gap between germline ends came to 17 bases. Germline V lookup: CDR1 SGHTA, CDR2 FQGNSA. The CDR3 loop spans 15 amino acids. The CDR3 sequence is CASSPQGLGGTEAFF. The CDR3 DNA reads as TGTGCCAGCAGCCCACAAGGGTTAGGGGGCACTGAAGCTTTCTTT.

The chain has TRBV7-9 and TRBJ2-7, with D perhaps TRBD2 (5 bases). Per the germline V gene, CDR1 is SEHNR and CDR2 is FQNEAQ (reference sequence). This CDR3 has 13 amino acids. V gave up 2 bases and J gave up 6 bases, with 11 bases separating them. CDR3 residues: CASSLSPRAEQYF. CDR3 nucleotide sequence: TGTGCCAGCAGCTTATCCCCGAGGGCCGAGCAGTACTTC.

The DNA for the CDR3 is TGCAGCGTTGTGGGGCTCAGGGGTAGCTCCTACGAGCAGTACTTC. Translation: CSVVGLRGSSYEQYF. The rearrangement uses TRBV29-1 and TRBJ2-7, with TRBD1 as a possible D gene (6 bases). From germline, CDR1 is SQVTM and CDR2 ANQGSEA. The CDR3 totals 15 residues. V lost 4 bases to trimming and J lost 0 bases, with 16 bases between them.

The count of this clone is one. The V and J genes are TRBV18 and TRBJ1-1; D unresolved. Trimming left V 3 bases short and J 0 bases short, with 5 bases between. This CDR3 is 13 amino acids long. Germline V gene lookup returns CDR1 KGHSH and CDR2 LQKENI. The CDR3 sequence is CASSPTMNTEAFF. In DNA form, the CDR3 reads TGTGCCAGCTCACCTACAATGAACACTGAAGCTTTCTTT.

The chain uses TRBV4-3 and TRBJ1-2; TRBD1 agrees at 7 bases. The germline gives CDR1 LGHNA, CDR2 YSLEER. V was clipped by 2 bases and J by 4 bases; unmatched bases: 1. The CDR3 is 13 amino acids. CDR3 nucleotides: TGCGCCAGCAGCCAAACAGGGGCCTATGGCTACACCTTC. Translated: CASSQTGAYGYTF.

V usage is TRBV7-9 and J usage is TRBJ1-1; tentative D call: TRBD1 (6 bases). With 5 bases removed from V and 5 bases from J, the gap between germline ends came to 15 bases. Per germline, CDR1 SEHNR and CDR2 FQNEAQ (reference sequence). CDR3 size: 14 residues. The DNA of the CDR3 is TGTGCCAGCAGCGGCTCAGGGGATCGGACTGAAGCTTTCTTT. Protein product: CASSGSGDRTEAFF.

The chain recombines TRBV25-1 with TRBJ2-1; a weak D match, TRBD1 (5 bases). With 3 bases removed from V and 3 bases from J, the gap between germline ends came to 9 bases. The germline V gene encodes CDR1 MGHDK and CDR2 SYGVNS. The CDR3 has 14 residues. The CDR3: CASSEGPNYNEQFF. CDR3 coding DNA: TGTGCCAGCAGTGAGGGGCCCAACTACAATGAGCAGTTCTTC.

CDR3 in DNA: TGTGCCAGCAGCTTAGAGCGGTCCGGGACTAACGGTGAGCAGTTCTTC. It specifies CASSLERSGTNGEQFF. The rearrangement joins TRBV7-2 to TRBJ2-1; 7 positions match TRBD2. Germline CDR1 and CDR2: SGHTA and FQGNSA. V shed 1 base and J 9 bases; nucleotides not matched to a gene: 12. This CDR3 is 16 amino acids long.

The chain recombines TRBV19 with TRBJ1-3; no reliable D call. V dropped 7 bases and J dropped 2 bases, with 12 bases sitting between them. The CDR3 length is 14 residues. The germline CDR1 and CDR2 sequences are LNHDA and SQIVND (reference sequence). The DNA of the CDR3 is TGTGCCAGTACCCTAAAGGGAGCTGGAAACACCATATATTTT. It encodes CASTLKGAGNTIYF.